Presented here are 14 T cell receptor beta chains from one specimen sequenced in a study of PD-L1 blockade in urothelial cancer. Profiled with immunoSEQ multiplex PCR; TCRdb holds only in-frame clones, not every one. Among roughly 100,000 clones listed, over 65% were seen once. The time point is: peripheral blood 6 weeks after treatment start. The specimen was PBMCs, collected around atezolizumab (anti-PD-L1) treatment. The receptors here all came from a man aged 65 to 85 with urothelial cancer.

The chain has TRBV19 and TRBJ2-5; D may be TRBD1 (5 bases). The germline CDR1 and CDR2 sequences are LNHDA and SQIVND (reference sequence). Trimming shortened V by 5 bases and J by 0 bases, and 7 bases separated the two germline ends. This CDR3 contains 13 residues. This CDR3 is CASSLDNQETQYF. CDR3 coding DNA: TGTGCCAGTAGTCTGGACAACCAAGAGACCCAGTACTTC.

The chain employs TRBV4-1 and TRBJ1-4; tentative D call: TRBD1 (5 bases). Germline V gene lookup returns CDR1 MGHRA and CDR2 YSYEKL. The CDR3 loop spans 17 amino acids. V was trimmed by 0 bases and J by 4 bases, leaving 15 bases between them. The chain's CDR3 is CASSQEKAQADNEKLFF. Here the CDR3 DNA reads TGCGCCAGCAGCCAAGAGAAGGCACAGGCGGATAATGAAAAACTGTTTTTT.

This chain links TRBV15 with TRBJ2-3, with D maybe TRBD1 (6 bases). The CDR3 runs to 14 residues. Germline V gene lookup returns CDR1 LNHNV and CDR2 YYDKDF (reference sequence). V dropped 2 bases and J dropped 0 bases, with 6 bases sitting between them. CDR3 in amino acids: CATSRQGSTDTQYF. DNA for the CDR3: TGTGCCACCAGCAGACAGGGGAGCACAGATACGCAGTATTTT.

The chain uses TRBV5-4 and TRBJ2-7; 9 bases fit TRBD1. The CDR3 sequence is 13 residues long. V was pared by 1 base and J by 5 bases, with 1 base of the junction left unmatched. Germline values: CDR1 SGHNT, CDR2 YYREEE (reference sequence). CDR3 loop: CASSLTGGNEQYF. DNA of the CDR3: TGTGCCAGCAGCTTGACAGGGGGCAACGAGCAGTACTTC. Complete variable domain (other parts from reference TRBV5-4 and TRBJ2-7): ETGVTQSPTHLIKTRGQQVTLRCSSQSGHNTVSWYQQALGQGPQFIFQYYREEENGRGNFPPRFSGLQFPNYSSELNVNALELDDSALYLCASSLTGGNEQYFGPGTRLTVT.

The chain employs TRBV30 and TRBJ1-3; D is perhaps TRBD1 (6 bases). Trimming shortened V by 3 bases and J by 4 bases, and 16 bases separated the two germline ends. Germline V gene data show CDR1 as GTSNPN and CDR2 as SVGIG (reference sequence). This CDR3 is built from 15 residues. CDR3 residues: CAWSAGRGSGNTIYF. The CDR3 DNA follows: TGTGCCTGGAGCGCAGGCAGGGGATCGGGAAACACCATATATTTT.

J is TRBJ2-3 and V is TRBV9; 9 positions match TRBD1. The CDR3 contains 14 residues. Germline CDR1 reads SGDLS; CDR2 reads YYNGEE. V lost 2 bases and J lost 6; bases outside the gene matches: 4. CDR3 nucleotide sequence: TGTGCCAGCAGCGTTGGGACAGGGCCGGATACGCAGTATTTT. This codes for CASSVGTGPDTQYF.

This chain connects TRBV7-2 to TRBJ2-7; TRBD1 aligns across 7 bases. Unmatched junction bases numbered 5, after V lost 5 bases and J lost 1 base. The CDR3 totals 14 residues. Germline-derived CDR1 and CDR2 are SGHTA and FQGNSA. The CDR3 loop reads CASSLDRASYEQYF. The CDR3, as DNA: TGTGCCAGCAGCCTCGACAGGGCGTCCTACGAGCAGTACTTC.

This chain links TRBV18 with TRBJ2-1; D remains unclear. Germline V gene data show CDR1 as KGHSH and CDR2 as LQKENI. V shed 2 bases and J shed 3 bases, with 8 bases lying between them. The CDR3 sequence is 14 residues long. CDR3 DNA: TGTGCCAGCTCACCAGAGGCGTACTACAATGAGCAGTTCTTC. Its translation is CASSPEAYYNEQFF.

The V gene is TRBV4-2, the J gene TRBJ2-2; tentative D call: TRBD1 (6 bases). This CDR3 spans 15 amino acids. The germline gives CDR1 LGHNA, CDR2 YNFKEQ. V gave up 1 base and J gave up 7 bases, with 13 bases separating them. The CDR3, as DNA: TGTGCCAGCAGCCAAGGGGAGACAGGAATCGGGGAGCTGTTTTTT. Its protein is CASSQGETGIGELFF.

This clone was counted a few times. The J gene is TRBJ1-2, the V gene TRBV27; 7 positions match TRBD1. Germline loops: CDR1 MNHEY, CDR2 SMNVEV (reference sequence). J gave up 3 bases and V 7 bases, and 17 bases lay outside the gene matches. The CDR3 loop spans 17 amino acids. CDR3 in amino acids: CASNLGTASLRHYGYTF. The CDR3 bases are TGTGCCAGCAACCTAGGGACAGCCTCCCTACGCCACTATGGCTACACCTTC.

The CDR3 reads CASSGDSGTSGSIFNEQFF. CDR3 DNA sequence: TGTGCCAGCAGCGGAGACTCGGGGACTAGCGGGAGTATTTTCAATGAGCAGTTCTTC. The chain couples TRBV5-4 to TRBJ2-1, with 14 positions matching TRBD2. With 4 bases clipped from V and 6 bases from J, the junction kept 15 bases outside the gene matches. Germline V gene lookup returns CDR1 SGHNT and CDR2 YYREEE (reference sequence). CDR3 length: 19 residues.

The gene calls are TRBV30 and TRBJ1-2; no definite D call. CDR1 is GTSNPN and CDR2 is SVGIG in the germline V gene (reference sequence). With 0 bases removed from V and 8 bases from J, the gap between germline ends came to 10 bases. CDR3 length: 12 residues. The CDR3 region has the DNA TGTGCCTGGAGTGTATCCGAGAGGGGCTACACCTTC. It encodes CAWSVSERGYTF.

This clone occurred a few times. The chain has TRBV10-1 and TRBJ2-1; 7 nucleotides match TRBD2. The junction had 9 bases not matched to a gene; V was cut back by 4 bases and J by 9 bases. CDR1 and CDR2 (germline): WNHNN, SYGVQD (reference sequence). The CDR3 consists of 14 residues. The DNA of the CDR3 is TGCGCCAGCAGTGCCGGGGACCTAGCGGTTGAGCAGTTCTTC. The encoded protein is CASSAGDLAVEQFF.

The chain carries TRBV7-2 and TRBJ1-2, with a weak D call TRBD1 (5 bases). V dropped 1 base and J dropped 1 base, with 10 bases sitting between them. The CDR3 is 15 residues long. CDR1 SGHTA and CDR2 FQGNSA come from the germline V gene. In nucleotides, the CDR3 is TGTGCCAGCAGCTTAGATCGGGGGTATAACTATGGCTACACCTTC. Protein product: CASSLDRGYNYGYTF.